This TCR beta chain was profiled in a study of cytomegalovirus exposure and HLA in healthy donors. Study-wide background: Earlier results showed almost 120 million unique TCR beta sequences derived from roughly 200 million T cells.

Points on this clone: As yet, its antigen is unknown.

The primer mix had 60 Vbeta and 13 Jbeta primers. Here immunoSEQ multiplex PCR was the method, and the copy in TCRdb shows in-frame clones only, minus some. The table lists some 89,000 clones, about two thirds of them singletons. Study observations and caveats: Most TCR sequences were uncommon, yet certain public TCRs appeared in many donors. A later analysis by the authors found several of the most significant clusters apparently linked to common viral pathogens. A missense variant in DCLRE1C was later tied to TCR beta V- and J-gene trimming.

CDR3 length: 11 amino acids. Trimming shortened V by 4 bases and J by 5 bases, and 8 bases separated the two germline ends. Germline V CDR1 and CDR2: SQVTM, ANQGSEA. The chain carries TRBV29-1 and TRBJ2-5, with a possible D match to TRBD2 (5 bases). The receptor was isolated from a man in his 60s in good health and CMV-seronegative. Sequencing was done on a sample of PBMCs. In nucleotides, the CDR3 is TGCAGCGTTGGGCCGGGGGAGACCCAGTACTTC. Translated, it gives CSVGPGETQYF.